These 12 T cell receptor beta chains came from one sample sequenced in a study of shared clonotypes between healthy human individuals. The naive CD8 fraction comprised CD45RO-negative cells positively selected for CCR7 and excluded terminally differentiated effector memory CD45RA+ cells. Profiled with immunoSEQ multiplex PCR; TCRdb holds only in-frame clones, not every one. Among about 2.1 million clones listed, roughly 93% were seen once. The sequenced sample was naive CD8+ T cells from PBMCs. Receptor source: a man younger than 35 in good health. Some clones in this sample may be carry-over from other donors' samples.

V is TRBV7-6 and J is TRBJ2-7; 8 bases fit TRBD2. J gave up 2 bases and V 2 bases, and 14 bases lay outside the gene matches. In germline, CDR1 is SGHVS, CDR2 FNYEAQ. The CDR3 totals 18 residues. The chain's CDR3 is CASSLKAGVRAATYEQYF. The CDR3 DNA sequence: TGTGCCAGCAGCTTAAAAGCGGGAGTTCGGGCTGCAACCTACGAGCAGTACTTC.

The rearrangement uses TRBV11-2 and TRBJ1-4; D ambiguous. The CDR3 spans 16 residues. V was pared by 6 bases and J by 5 bases, with 19 bases between. Germline lookup yields CDR1 SGHAT and CDR2 FQNNGV. The CDR3 coding sequence is TGTGCCAGCAGGGCCGAGGACGGCGCAAAAAATGAAAAACTGTTTTTT. It codes for CASRAEDGAKNEKLFF.

A word on this clone: This sample includes further DNA sequences coding for the same CDR3. The chain combines TRBV5-1 with TRBJ2-3, with 7 positions matching TRBD2. In germline, CDR1 is SGHRS, CDR2 YFSETQ. Trimming at V came to 0 bases and at J to 4 bases, leaving 2 bases not matched to a gene. This CDR3 has 14 amino acids. The CDR3 DNA is TGCGCCAGCAGCTTGGCCGGGGGGTCAGATACGCAGTATTTT. Protein sequence: CASSLAGGSDTQYF.

The rearrangement uses TRBV7-8 and TRBJ1-1, with D uncertain. The germline V gene encodes CDR1 SGHVS and CDR2 FQNEAQ. V was trimmed by 3 bases and J by 0 bases, leaving 11 bases between them. This CDR3 has 15 residues. The CDR3 nucleotides are TGTGCCAGCAGCTTTAGCGTTGTGGTGAACACTGAAGCTTTCTTT. Its translation is CASSFSVVVNTEAFF.

The V call is TRBV6-5, the J call TRBJ1-5, with D tentatively TRBD1 (6 bases). Trimming took off 2 bases at V and 4 bases at J, with 12 bases between the two ends. Looked up from germline, CDR1 is MNHEY and CDR2 is SVGAGI. The CDR3 is 15 amino acids. The CDR3: CASSYLDSNNQPQHF. The DNA for the CDR3 is TGTGCCAGCAGTTACCTGGACAGCAATAATCAGCCCCAGCATTTT.

Turning to this clone: The same CDR3 can be traced to other DNA sequences in this sample. This chain joins TRBV7-3 and TRBJ2-3; no clear D. The CDR3 covers 14 residues. Trimming took 2 bases from V and 0 from J, leaving 6 bases between them. CDR1 and CDR2 from the germline V gene are SGHTA and FQGTGA. The DNA of the CDR3 is TGTGCCAGCAGCTTACTCGGTAGCACAGATACGCAGTATTTT. Translation gives CASSLLGSTDTQYF.

About this clone itself: The same CDR3 is also encoded by other DNA sequences in this sample. The chain has TRBV4-1 and TRBJ2-1; 12 nucleotides match TRBD2. With 1 base clipped from V and 10 bases from J, the junction kept 2 bases outside the gene matches. The CDR3 has 14 residues. Germline CDR1 is MGHRA and CDR2 is YSYEKL. The CDR3 DNA reads TGCGCCAGCAGCCAAGGGACTAGCGGGACGGAGCAGTTCTTC. This codes for CASSQGTSGTEQFF.

The CDR3 DNA sequence: TGCGCCAGCAGCTTTACTCGACTAGCGGGACAAGAGACCCAGTACTTC. Its translation: CASSFTRLAGQETQYF. The V and J genes are TRBV5-1 and TRBJ2-5; 11 bases fit TRBD2. This CDR3 has 16 residues. Trimming cost V 2 bases and J 2 bases; bases outside gene matches: 5. From germline, CDR1 is SGHRS and CDR2 YFSETQ.

V is TRBV29-1 and J is TRBJ2-5; D is perhaps TRBD2 (5 bases). The V gene lost 3 bases and the J gene lost 1 base, with 18 bases spanning the gap. This CDR3 contains 16 residues. Germline V lookup: CDR1 SQVTM, CDR2 ANQGSEA. The CDR3 reads CSVERPERGIQETQYF. In DNA, the CDR3 is TGCAGCGTTGAGCGCCCCGAGAGAGGGATCCAAGAGACCCAGTACTTC.

This chain uses TRBV27 with TRBJ1-2; no clear D. V lost 3 bases to trimming and J lost 3 bases, with 11 bases between them. The V gene's germline CDR1 is MNHEY and CDR2 SMNVEV (reference sequence). The CDR3 loop spans 14 amino acids. The CDR3, as DNA: TGTGCCAGCAGTTTTCTCCCCCCGTACTATGGCTACACCTTC. It translates to CASSFLPPYYGYTF.

Concerning this clone: Other DNA sequences from this sample encode an identical CDR3 as well. The gene calls are TRBV28 and TRBJ2-7, with D perhaps TRBD1 (5 bases). There are 12 residues in the CDR3. Germline assignment: CDR1 MDHEN and CDR2 SYDVKM. V was clipped by 6 bases and J by 2 bases, with 8 bases between them. CDR3 nucleotide sequence: TGTGCCAGCAGACCAGGGACCTACGAGCAGTACTTC. This encodes CASRPGTYEQYF.

As concerns this clone: This sample also contains other DNA sequences that code for the same CDR3. V usage is TRBV27 and J usage is TRBJ2-1; 9 nucleotides agree with TRBD2. CDR1 and CDR2 from the germline V gene are MNHEY and SMNVEV (reference sequence). V lost 8 bases to trimming and J lost 2 bases; unmatched junction nucleotides: 4. The CDR3 has 14 residues. CDR3 nucleotide sequence: TGTGCCAGCCGTACTAGCGGGCCCTACAATGAGCAGTTCTTC. This sequence encodes CASRTSGPYNEQFF.